Here is one T cell receptor (beta chain) with its context. No antigen is known for it. This sample is part of a study of vaccination and CD4 T cells after COVID-19. Across the study: Stimuli were overlapping spike peptide pools of SARS-CoV-2 and three common cold coronaviruses (HCoV-NL63, HCoV-OC43, HCoV-229E).

Cultured CD4+ T-cell DNA underwent Oncomine TCR Beta short-read sequencing. One entry per CDR3 protein results from TCRdb running MiXCR on the PCR reads. The sample lists 25,000 to 30,000 distinct CDR3 sequences; 50% were seen once. As to treatment: roughly ten-day PBMC culture with coronavirus spike peptide pools or control peptides (ViraFEST assay). This TCR was sampled from a human donor who received a COVID-19 vaccine. The sequences come from CD4+ T cells from blood, cultured in vitro, collected before SARS-CoV-2 vaccination.

The chain's CDR3 is CASSLGGLQDTQYF. CDR3 bases: TGCGCCAGCAGCTTGGGAGGGTTGCAAGATACGCAGTATTTT. This chain uses TRBV5-1 with TRBJ2-3, with D perhaps matching TRBD2 (5 bases). Trimming removed 0 bases at V and 5 bases at J, with 10 bases between. The CDR3 extends over 14 amino acids. The germline gives CDR1 SGHRS, CDR2 YFSETQ.